Listed here are 26 T cell receptor beta chains from one sample, sequenced in a study of blood T cell repertoires in COVID-19. Produced via immunoSEQ multiplex PCR; TCRdb's table is partial and in-frame only. The table shows over 120,000 clones, with about 80% occurring only once. Sequencing used peripheral blood. The receptors come from a human donor in a cohort sampled during active COVID-19.

The chain links TRBV7-2 to TRBJ1-4, with 7 bases lining up with TRBD1. CDR1 and CDR2 (germline): SGHTA, FQGNSA. Germline trimming cut 5 bases from V and 4 bases from J; bases unmatched to any gene: 7. This CDR3 contains 15 residues. The CDR3 spells CASSPNRGFNEKLFF. CDR3 DNA sequence: TGTGCCAGCAGCCCGAACAGGGGATTTAATGAAAAACTGTTTTTT.

This clone was recorded only once. V usage is TRBV6-5 and J usage is TRBJ2-1, with a tentative D call TRBD1 (5 bases). CDR1 is MNHEY and CDR2 is SVGAGI in the germline V gene. CDR3 length equals 13 residues. V was clipped by 6 bases and J by 8 bases, with 14 bases between them. The DNA for the CDR3 is TGTGCCAGCAGGAGAGACAGTCTCGATGAGCAGTTCTTC. Translating it yields CASRRDSLDEQFF.

The rearrangement links TRBV9 to TRBJ2-7, with D maybe TRBD1 (6 bases). V lost 4 bases, J lost 6 bases, and 14 bases lay in between. Germline values: CDR1 SGDLS, CDR2 YYNGEE. The CDR3 spans 13 residues. The CDR3 reads CASSLEGESEQYV. Here the CDR3 DNA reads TGTGCCAGCAGCCTCGAGGGGGAAAGCGAGCAGTACGTC.

The chain is built from TRBV5-4 and TRBJ1-2, with D perhaps matching TRBD1 (6 bases). The CDR3 is 14 residues long. Germline CDR1 reads SGHNT; CDR2 reads YYREEE (reference sequence). V lost 5 bases to trimming and J lost 4 bases, with 15 bases between them. This CDR3 reads CASRAGTSSYGYTF. For the CDR3, the DNA is TGTGCCAGCAGGGCCGGGACAAGTTCCTATGGCTACACCTTC.

The genes are TRBV19 and TRBJ1-1, with 12 bases aligning to TRBD1. J gave up 4 bases and V 4 bases, and 7 bases lay outside the gene matches. Germline V gene data show CDR1 as LNHDA and CDR2 as SQIVND (reference sequence). The CDR3 contains 16 residues. The CDR3 region is CASSTGTGGRGTEAFF. The CDR3 nucleotides read TGTGCCAGTAGTACCGGGACAGGGGGCCGCGGCACTGAAGCTTTCTTT.

The chain carries TRBV6-5 and TRBJ1-2; 8 bases are shared with TRBD1. CDR1 and CDR2 (germline): MNHEY, SVGAGI. CDR3 length equals 14 residues. V was pared by 7 bases and J by 6 bases, with 10 bases of the junction left unmatched. CDR3 nucleotides: TGTGCCAGCAAAGAGCTGACAGGGGTGGATGGCTACACCTTC. Translation: CASKELTGVDGYTF.

This sequence joins TRBV7-3 and TRBJ2-1, with a tentative D call TRBD1 (6 bases). This CDR3 contains 15 residues. Trimming cost V 2 bases and J 4 bases, with 12 bases left between them. Germline assignment: CDR1 SGHTA and CDR2 FQGTGA. CDR3: CASSLGAGEYNEQFF. CDR3 DNA sequence: TGTGCCAGCAGCTTAGGGGCAGGGGAATACAATGAGCAGTTCTTC.

The chain uses TRBV3-1 (or the pseudogene TRBV3-2) and TRBJ1-1; D may be TRBD1 (5 bases). Germline-derived CDR1 and CDR2 are LGHDT and YNNKEL (reference sequence). Between the trimmed V and J ends, which lost 1 base and 0 bases, there was a span of 12 bases. The CDR3 extends over 16 amino acids. As DNA, the CDR3 is TGTGCCAGCAGCCAAGGGGGCGGTATGTTGAACACTGAAGCTTTCTTT. Translation: CASSQGGGMLNTEAFF.

Many counts were recorded for this clone. The chain has TRBV11-2 and TRBJ1-1; D possibly corresponds to TRBD1 (5 bases). The CDR3 has 12 amino acids. Germline CDR1 is SGHAT and CDR2 is FQNNGV. With 1 base removed from V and 11 bases from J, the gap between germline ends came to 11 bases. The CDR3: CASSLGTSGAFF. The DNA of the CDR3 is TGTGCCAGCAGCTTAGGGACATCGGGCGCTTTCTTT.

The gene calls are TRBV2 and TRBJ2-7; TRBD1 matches at 8 bases. The CDR3 covers 15 residues. The ends lost 4 bases at V and 5 bases at J; junction bases unmatched: 10. The V gene's germline CDR1 is SNHLY and CDR2 FYNNEI. Written as DNA, the CDR3 is TGTGCCAGCAGTGGGTCGGCAGGGGGCTTACACGAGCAGTACTTC. Translation gives CASSGSAGGLHEQYF. The entire variable domain, with the rest obtained from reference TRBV2 and TRBJ2-7, is as follows: EPEVTQTPSHQVTQMGQEVILRCVPISNHLYFYWYRQILGQKVEFLVSFYNNEISEKSEIFDDQFSVERPDGSNFTLKIRSTKLEDSAMYFCASSGSAGGLHEQYFGPGTRLTVT.

The chain combines TRBV9 with TRBJ1-2; TRBD1 agrees at 11 bases. The junction had 7 bases not matched to a gene; V was cut back by 2 bases and J by 7 bases. This CDR3 has 15 residues. Germline V gives CDR1 SGDLS, CDR2 YYNGEE. The CDR3 sequence is CASSVTDRGQGGYTF. The CDR3 bases are TGTGCCAGCAGCGTTACGGACAGGGGGCAGGGTGGCTACACCTTC.

This chain connects TRBV10-3 to TRBJ2-7, with no clear D. Germline CDR1 ENHRY, CDR2 SYGVKD. CDR3 length: 16 residues. Between the trimmed V and J ends, which lost 3 bases and 2 bases, there was a span of 17 bases. The CDR3 here is CAISEYESVETYEQYF. The CDR3 region has the DNA TGTGCCATCAGTGAATACGAGTCCGTGGAGACCTACGAGCAGTACTTC.

The chain joins TRBV5-1 to TRBJ2-5; D is undetermined. The germline V and J ends were trimmed by 4 bases and 5 bases, with 18 bases remaining between them. This CDR3 is built from 15 residues. In germline, CDR1 is SGHRS, CDR2 YFSETQ. The CDR3 region is CASSTWNRGEETQYF. Here the CDR3 DNA reads TGCGCCAGCAGCACCTGGAACCGAGGCGAGGAGACCCAGTACTTC.

The rearrangement uses TRBV5-4 and TRBJ2-3, with 9 positions matching TRBD2. Unmatched junction bases numbered 9, after V lost 0 bases and J lost 4 bases. The CDR3 consists of 17 residues. Germline-derived CDR1 and CDR2 are SGHNT and YYREEE (reference sequence). CDR3: CASSLGPAGGGADTQYF. CDR3 bases: TGTGCCAGCAGCTTGGGACCAGCGGGAGGCGGGGCAGATACGCAGTATTTT.

The J gene is TRBJ2-5, the V gene TRBV18, with D maybe TRBD1 (6 bases). Germline CDR1 is KGHSH and CDR2 is LQKENI. CDR3 length equals 15 residues. Trimming left V 5 bases short and J 4 bases short, with 17 bases between. The CDR3 nucleotides are TGTGCCAGCTCATGGGGGACGGACAGAGGAGAGACCCAGTACTTC. Amino acids: CASSWGTDRGETQYF.

The sample holds one count of this clone. This chain links TRBV7-6 with TRBJ2-1; no definite D call. Trimming took 4 bases from V and 1 from J, leaving 11 bases between them. This CDR3 comprises 15 residues. Germline CDR1 and CDR2: SGHVS and FNYEAQ. The DNA of the CDR3 is TGTGCCAGCAGCTCAGTGGTCCTTTCCTACAATGAGCAGTTCTTC. It codes for CASSSVVLSYNEQFF.

This clone has a count of ten or more. The chain carries TRBV3-1 (or the pseudogene TRBV3-2) and TRBJ1-2, with 7 bases lining up with TRBD1. This CDR3 contains 14 residues. Trimming at V came to 1 base and at J to 4 bases, leaving 3 bases not matched to a gene. Germline CDR1 LGHDT, CDR2 YNNKEL (reference sequence). In DNA, the CDR3 is TGTGCCAGCAGCCAAGGGTCAGGGGGCTATGGCTACACCTTC. This gives the protein CASSQGSGGYGYTF.

Only a few counts were recorded for this clone. This rearrangement joins TRBV7-3 to TRBJ1-5, with D hard to call. The CDR3 length is 13 residues. Germline-derived CDR1 and CDR2 are SGHTA and FQGTGA. V lost 5 bases to trimming and J lost 6 bases, with 11 bases between them. The CDR3 nucleotides read TGTGCCAGCAGCAGGGAGTTGGGTCAGCCCCAGCATTTT. Translated, it gives CASSRELGQPQHF.

The chain couples TRBV11-1 to TRBJ2-1; 10 nucleotides line up with TRBD1. This CDR3 region has 15 residues. The germline V gene encodes CDR1 SGHAT and CDR2 FQDESV (reference sequence). V lost 5 bases to trimming and J lost 2 bases; unmatched junction nucleotides: 3. The CDR3 spells CASSGGQGAYNEQFF. The CDR3 coding sequence is TGTGCCAGCAGCGGAGGACAGGGGGCCTACAATGAGCAGTTCTTC. Together with reference TRBV11-1 and TRBJ2-1, the CDR3 gives the full variable domain: EAEVAQSPRYKITEKSQAVAFWCDPISGHATLYWYRQILGQGPELLVQFQDESVVDDSQLPKDRFSAERLKGVDSTLKIQPAELGDSAMYLCASSGGQGAYNEQFFGPGTRLTVL.

The table lists this clone with a few counts. The V call is TRBV2, the J call TRBJ2-3; 14 bases line up with TRBD2. The germline V gene has CDR1 SNHLY and CDR2 FYNNEI. The CDR3 consists of 16 residues. V lost 4 bases and J lost 1; bases outside the gene matches: 1. Written as DNA, the CDR3 is TGTGCCAGCAGTGCGGGACTAGCGGGGGGCACAGATACGCAGTATTTT. Protein product: CASSAGLAGGTDTQYF.

Regarding this clone: The junction departs from the called germline gene at one end, perhaps through a read error. V gene TRBV11-2 combines with J gene TRBJ2-1; TRBD2 matches 8 bases. The CDR3 spans 13 residues. The germline CDR1 and CDR2 sequences are SGHAT and FQNNGV. CDR3 DNA sequence: TGTGCCAGCAGCTTCAAAGAAGGACTAGCTAAGATCTTC. Protein sequence: CASSFKEGLAKIF.

This clone has only a few counts. The V call is TRBV30, the J call TRBJ2-1; tentative D call: TRBD1 (7 bases). CDR1 and CDR2 from the germline V gene are GTSNPN and SVGIG (reference sequence). The CDR3 totals 14 residues. Trimming stripped 2 bases from V and 10 bases from J, with 18 bases between. CDR3 DNA sequence: TGTGCCTGGAGTCGGAGGGGGCGCAATAGGGAGCAGTTCTTC. It translates to CAWSRRGRNREQFF.

The chain recombines TRBV18 with TRBJ1-3, with D unclear. CDR3 size: 16 residues. V lost 2 bases and J 0 bases, leaving 11 bases between the germline ends. CDR1 and CDR2 from the germline V gene are KGHSH and LQKENI. The CDR3 loop reads CASSPGRPSSGNTIYF. CDR3 nucleotide sequence: TGTGCCAGCTCACCAGGGAGGCCGAGCTCTGGAAACACCATATATTTT.

The V call is TRBV28, the J call TRBJ1-1; 10 bases map to TRBD1. The V segment lost 2 bases and the J segment 1 base; nucleotides outside the gene matches: 4. The V gene's germline CDR1 is MDHEN and CDR2 SYDVKM. The CDR3 has 16 residues. Written as DNA, the CDR3 is TGTGCCAGCAGTTTAGGGACAGGGGCACCGAACACTGAAGCTTTCTTT. Protein product: CASSLGTGAPNTEAFF.

Details on this clone: Possible read error: a much larger clone is one base away. This sample includes further DNA sequences coding for the same CDR3. The genes are TRBV19 and TRBJ1-5; TRBD1 matches 10 bases. Per the germline V gene, CDR1 is LNHDA and CDR2 is SQIVND (reference sequence). This CDR3 has 16 amino acids. V was clipped by 3 bases and J by 7 bases; unmatched bases: 9. The CDR3 DNA reads TGTGCCAGTAGTATCGGGGGGGGACAGGGGAGCCAGCCCCAGCATTTT. Amino acid sequence: CASSIGGGQGSQPQHF. Full variable domain (missing parts from reference TRBV19 and TRBJ1-5): DGGITQSPKYLFRKEGQNVTLSCEQNLNHDAMYWYRQDPGQGLRLIYYSQIVNDFQKGDIAEGYSVSREKKESFPLTVTSAQKNPTAFYLCASSIGGGQGSQPQHFGDGTRLSIL.

The rearrangement links TRBV3-1 (or the pseudogene TRBV3-2) to TRBJ1-2; D remains unclear. The germline gives CDR1 LGHDT, CDR2 YNNKEL (reference sequence). The CDR3 covers 12 residues. V was trimmed by 0 bases and J by 8 bases, leaving 7 bases between them. CDR3: CASSQETHGYTF. For the CDR3, the DNA is TGTGCCAGCAGCCAAGAGACTCACGGCTACACCTTC.